This T cell receptor (beta chain) was profiled in a study of blood T cell repertoires in COVID-19. The germline V gene has CDR1 SGHRS and CDR2 YFSETQ. Trimming took 0 bases from V and 5 from J; bases not matched to a gene: 8. The CDR3 runs to 15 residues. Profiling relied on immunoSEQ multiplex PCR, and the TCRdb table lists in-frame clones only, not all of them. The repertoire consists of approximately 35,000 clones, with approximately 85% occurring once and the leading ten covering approximately 6.3%. The J gene is TRBJ2-7, the V gene TRBV5-1; 7 bases are shared with TRBD2. The receptor was isolated from a man aged 55 to 70 with active COVID-19. The sample comprised peripheral blood. The CDR3 DNA is TGCGCCAGCAGCTTGGCCGGAGCGGGAATCGACGAGCAGTACTTC. Protein: CASSLAGAGIDEQYF.